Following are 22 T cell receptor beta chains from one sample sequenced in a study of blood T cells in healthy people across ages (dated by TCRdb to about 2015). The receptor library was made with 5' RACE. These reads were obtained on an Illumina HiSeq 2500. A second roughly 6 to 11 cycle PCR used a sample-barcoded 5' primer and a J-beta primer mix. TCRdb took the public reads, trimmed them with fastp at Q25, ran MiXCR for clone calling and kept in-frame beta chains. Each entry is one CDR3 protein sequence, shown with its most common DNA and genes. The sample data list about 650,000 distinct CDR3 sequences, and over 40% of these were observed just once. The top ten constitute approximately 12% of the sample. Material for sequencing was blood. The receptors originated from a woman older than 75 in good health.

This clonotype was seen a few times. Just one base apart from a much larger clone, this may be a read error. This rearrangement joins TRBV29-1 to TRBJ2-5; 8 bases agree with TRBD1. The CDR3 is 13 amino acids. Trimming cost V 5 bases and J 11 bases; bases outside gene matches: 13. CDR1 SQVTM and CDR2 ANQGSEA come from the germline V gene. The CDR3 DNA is TGCAGCGTTCACAGGACAGGGTACAATGAGCAGTACTTC. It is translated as CSVHRTGYNEQYF.

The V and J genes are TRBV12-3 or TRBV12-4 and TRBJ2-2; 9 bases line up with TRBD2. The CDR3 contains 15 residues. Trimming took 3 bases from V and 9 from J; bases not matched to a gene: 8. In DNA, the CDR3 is TGTGCCAGCAGTTTTAGCGGGAGTGCGGTTTGGGAGCTGTTTTTT. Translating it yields CASSFSGSAVWELFF.

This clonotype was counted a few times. CDR3 in DNA: TGTGCCAGCAGCCCACAGGGGTACCCTCAGCCCCAGCATTTT. This translates into CASSPQGYPQPQHF. The chain uses TRBV7-2 and TRBJ1-5; 7 bases match TRBD1. The CDR3 extends over 14 amino acids. The J segment lost 6 bases and the V segment lost 5 bases, leaving 7 bases of the junction unmatched. Germline CDR1 and CDR2: SGHTA and FQGNSA.

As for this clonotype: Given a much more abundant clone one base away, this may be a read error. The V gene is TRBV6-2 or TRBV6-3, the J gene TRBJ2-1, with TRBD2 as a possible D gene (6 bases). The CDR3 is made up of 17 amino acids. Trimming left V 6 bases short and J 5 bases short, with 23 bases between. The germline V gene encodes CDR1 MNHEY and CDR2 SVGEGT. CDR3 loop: CASSPPRWDGRNNEQFF. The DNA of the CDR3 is TGTGCCAGCAGCCCCCCCCGGTGGGACGGGAGAAACAATGAGCAGTTCTTC.

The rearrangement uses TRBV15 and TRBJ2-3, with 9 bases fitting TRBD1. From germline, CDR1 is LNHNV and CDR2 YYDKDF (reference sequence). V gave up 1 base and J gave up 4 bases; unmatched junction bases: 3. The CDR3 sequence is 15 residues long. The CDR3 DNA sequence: TGTGCCACCAGCAGAGCGGGACAGGGACCAGATACGCAGTATTTT. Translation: CATSRAGQGPDTQYF. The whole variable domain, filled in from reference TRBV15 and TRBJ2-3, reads DAMVIQNPRYQVTQFGKPVTLSCSQTLNHNVMYWYQQKSSQAPKLLFHYYDKDFNNEADTPDNFQSRRPNTSFCFLDIRSPGLGDTAMYLCATSRAGQGPDTQYFGPGTRLTVL.

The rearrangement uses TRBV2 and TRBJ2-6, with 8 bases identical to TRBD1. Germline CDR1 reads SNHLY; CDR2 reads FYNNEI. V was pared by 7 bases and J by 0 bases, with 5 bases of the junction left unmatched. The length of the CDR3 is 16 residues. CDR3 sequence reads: CASNRDRSSGANVLTF. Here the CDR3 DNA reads TGTGCCAGCAATCGGGACAGGAGCTCTGGGGCCAACGTCCTGACTTTC.

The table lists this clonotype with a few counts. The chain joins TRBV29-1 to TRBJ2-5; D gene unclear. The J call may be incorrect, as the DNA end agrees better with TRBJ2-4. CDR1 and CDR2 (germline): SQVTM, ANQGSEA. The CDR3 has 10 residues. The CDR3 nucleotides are TGCAGCGTCCGGAAAAACATTCAGTACTTC. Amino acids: CSVRKNIQYF.

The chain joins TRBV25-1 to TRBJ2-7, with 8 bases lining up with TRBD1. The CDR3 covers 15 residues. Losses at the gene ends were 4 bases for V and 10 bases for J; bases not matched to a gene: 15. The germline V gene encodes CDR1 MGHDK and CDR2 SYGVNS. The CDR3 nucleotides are TGTGCCAGCAGTGCGGCTTCAGGGGGCTCAGGGCCCCAGTACTTC. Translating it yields CASSAASGGSGPQYF.

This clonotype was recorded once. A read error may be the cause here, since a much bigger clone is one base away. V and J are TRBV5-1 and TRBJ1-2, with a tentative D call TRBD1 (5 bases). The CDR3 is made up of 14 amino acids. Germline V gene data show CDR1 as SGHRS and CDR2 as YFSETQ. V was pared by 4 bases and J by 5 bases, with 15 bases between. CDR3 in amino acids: CASSVADSAYGYTF. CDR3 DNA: TGCGCCAGCAGCGTGGCCGACAGCGCTTATGGCTACACCTTC.

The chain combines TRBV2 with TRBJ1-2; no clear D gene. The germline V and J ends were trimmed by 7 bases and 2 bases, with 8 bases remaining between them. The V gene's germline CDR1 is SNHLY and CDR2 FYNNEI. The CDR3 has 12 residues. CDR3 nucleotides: TGTGCCAGCACTGGATTAAACTATGGCTACACCTTC. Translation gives CASTGLNYGYTF.

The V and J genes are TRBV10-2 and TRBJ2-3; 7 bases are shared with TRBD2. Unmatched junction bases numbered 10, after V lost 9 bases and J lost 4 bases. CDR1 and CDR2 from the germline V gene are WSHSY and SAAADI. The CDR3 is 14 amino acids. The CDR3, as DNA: TGCGCCAGTTATACTGGGGGAGGGCCAGATACGCAGTATTTT. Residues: CASYTGGGPDTQYF.

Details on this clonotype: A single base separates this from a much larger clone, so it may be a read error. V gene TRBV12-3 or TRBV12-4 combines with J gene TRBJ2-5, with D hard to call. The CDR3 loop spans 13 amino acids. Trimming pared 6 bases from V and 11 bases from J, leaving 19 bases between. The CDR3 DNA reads TGTGCCAGCAGAAGACGAATCGGCAATGAGCAGTACTTC. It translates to CASRRRIGNEQYF.

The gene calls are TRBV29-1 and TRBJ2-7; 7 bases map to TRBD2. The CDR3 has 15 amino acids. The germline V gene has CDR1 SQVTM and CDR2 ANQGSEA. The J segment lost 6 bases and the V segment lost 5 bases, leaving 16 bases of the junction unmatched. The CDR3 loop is CSVQVRTSSLSEQYF. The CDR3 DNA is TGCAGCGTTCAGGTCCGGACTAGTTCCCTTAGCGAGCAGTACTTC.

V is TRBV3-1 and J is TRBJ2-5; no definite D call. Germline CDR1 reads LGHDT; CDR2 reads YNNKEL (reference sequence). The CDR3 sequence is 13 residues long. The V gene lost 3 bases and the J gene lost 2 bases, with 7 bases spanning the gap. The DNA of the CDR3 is TGTGCCAGCAGCCATGAGAGACAAGAGACCCAGTACTTC. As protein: CASSHERQETQYF.

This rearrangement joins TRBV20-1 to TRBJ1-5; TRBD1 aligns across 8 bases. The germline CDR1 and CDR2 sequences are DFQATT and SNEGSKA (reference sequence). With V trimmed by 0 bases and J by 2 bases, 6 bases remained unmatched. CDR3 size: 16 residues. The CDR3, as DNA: TGCAGTGCTAGAGATCAGGGGGCAATGGGCAATCAGCCCCAGCATTTT. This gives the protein CSARDQGAMGNQPQHF.

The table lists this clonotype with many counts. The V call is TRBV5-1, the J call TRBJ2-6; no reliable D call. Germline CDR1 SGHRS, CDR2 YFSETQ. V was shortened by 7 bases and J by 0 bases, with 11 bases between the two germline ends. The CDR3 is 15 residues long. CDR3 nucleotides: TGCGCCAGCGCGTGGAGTCCCTCTGGGGCCAACGTCCTGACTTTC. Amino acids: CASAWSPSGANVLTF.

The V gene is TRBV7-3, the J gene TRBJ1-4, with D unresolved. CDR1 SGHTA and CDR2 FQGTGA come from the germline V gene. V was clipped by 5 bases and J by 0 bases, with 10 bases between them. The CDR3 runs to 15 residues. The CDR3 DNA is TGTGCCAGCAGCCGTTCAGGCGCAACTAATGAAAAACTGTTTTTT. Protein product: CASSRSGATNEKLFF. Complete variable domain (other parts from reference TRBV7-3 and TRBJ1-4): GAGVSQTPSNKVTEKGKYVELRCDPISGHTALYWYRQSLGQGPEFLIYFQGTGAADDSGLPNDRFFAVRPEGSVSTLKIQRTERGDSAVYLCASSRSGATNEKLFFGSGTQLSVL.

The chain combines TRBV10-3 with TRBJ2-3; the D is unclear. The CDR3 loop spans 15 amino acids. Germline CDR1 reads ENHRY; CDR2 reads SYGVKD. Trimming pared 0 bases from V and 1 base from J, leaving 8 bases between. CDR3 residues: CAISESALRTDTQYF. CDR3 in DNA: TGTGCCATCAGTGAGTCTGCCCTTCGCACAGATACGCAGTATTTT.

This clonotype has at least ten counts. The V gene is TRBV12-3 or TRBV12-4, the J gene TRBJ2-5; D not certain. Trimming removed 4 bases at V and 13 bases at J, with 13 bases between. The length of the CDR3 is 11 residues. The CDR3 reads CASSWGEVRYF. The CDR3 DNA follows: TGTGCCAGCAGTTGGGGTGAGGTGCGGTACTTC.

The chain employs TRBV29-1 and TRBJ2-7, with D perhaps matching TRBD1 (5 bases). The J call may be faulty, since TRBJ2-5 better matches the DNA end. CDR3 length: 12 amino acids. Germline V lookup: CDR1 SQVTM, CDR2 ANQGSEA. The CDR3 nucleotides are TGCAGCGTTTGGGCAGGGCAGGAGACCCAGTACTTC. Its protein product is CSVWAGQETQYF.

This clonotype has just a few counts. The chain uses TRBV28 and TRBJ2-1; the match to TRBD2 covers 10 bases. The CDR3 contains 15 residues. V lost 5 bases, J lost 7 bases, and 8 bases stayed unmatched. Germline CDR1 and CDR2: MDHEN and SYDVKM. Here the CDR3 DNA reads TGTGCCAGCAGTCGAAGCGGGGGGGCTAGGAATGAGCAGTTCTTC. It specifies CASSRSGGARNEQFF.

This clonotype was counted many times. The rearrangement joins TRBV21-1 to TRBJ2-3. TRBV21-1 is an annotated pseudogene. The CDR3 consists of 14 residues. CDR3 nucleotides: TGTGCCAGCAGCAAAGTCCCAGGCACAGATACGCAGTATTTT. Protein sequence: CASSKVPGTDTQYF.